These 29 T cell receptor beta chains were all obtained from the same sample, sequenced in a study of shared clonotypes between healthy human individuals. Clones were sequenced by immunoSEQ multiplex PCR, and TCRdb holds only the in-frame ones, with some missing. The repertoire holds about 300,000 clones, with over 65% as singletons. The sequenced sample consisted of memory CD4+ T cells sorted from blood. Described subset: CD45RA-negative fraction. These receptors all come from a man aged 25 to 40 in good health.

The rearrangement uses TRBV25-1 and TRBJ2-1, with TRBD2 matching over 12 bases. The CDR3 has 15 residues. CDR1 MGHDK and CDR2 SYGVNS come from the germline V gene. Germline trimming cut 6 bases from V and 5 bases from J; bases unmatched to any gene: 5. The chain's CDR3 is CASRGLAGWHNEQFF. The CDR3 DNA reads TGTGCCAGCAGAGGACTAGCGGGGTGGCACAATGAGCAGTTCTTC. The complete variable domain, with remaining parts taken from reference TRBV25-1 and TRBJ2-1, reads EADIYQTPRYLVIGTGKKITLECSQTMGHDKMYWYQQDPGMELHLIHYSYGVNSTEKGDLSSESTVSRIRTEHFPLTLESARPSHTSQYLCASRGLAGWHNEQFFGPGTRLTVL.

The V and J genes are TRBV2 and TRBJ1-3; the D gene is possibly TRBD1 (5 bases). Germline CDR1 SNHLY, CDR2 FYNNEI. V was shortened by 6 bases and J by 2 bases, with 11 bases between the two germline ends. The CDR3 is 14 amino acids. CDR3 sequence reads: CASSVQGTGNTIYF. The CDR3 region has the DNA TGTGCCAGCAGCGTTCAGGGTACTGGAAACACCATATATTTT.

To note about this clone: A read error may be the cause here, since a much bigger clone is one base away. This chain joins TRBV5-4 and TRBJ1-5; 8 bases are a match to TRBD1. The CDR3 totals 14 residues. Germline V lookup: CDR1 SGHNT, CDR2 YYREEE (reference sequence). Trimming took 0 bases from V and 5 from J; bases not matched to a gene: 1. The CDR3 sequence is CASSLAGGDQPQHF. The CDR3 coding sequence is TGTGCCAGCAGCTTGGCAGGGGGCGATCAGCCCCAGCATTTT.

This chain joins TRBV6-1 and TRBJ1-5; 8 bases are shared with TRBD1. Trimming took 6 bases from V and 4 from J; bases not matched to a gene: 8. CDR1 and CDR2 from the germline V gene are MNHNS and SASEGT. The CDR3 sequence is 15 residues long. CDR3: CASSVQGVGNQPQHF. The CDR3 bases are TGTGCCAGCAGCGTACAGGGGGTGGGGAATCAGCCCCAGCATTTT.

J is TRBJ2-1 and V is TRBV7-2, with a tentative D call TRBD2 (6 bases). The germline V gene has CDR1 SGHTA and CDR2 FQGNSA. V lost 1 base, J lost 3 bases, and 13 bases lay in between. The CDR3 covers 16 residues. CDR3 coding DNA: TGTGCCAGCAGCTTAGTTCCGGGACTGAACTACAATGAGCAGTTCTTC. It translates to CASSLVPGLNYNEQFF.

The V and J genes are TRBV7-2 and TRBJ2-7, with 8 bases identical to TRBD2. The CDR3 consists of 14 residues. The germline CDR1 and CDR2 sequences are SGHTA and FQGNSA. With 5 bases clipped from V and 3 bases from J, the junction kept 6 bases outside the gene matches. The CDR3 DNA is TGTGCCAGCAGCAGCGGGACTAGATACTACGAGCAGTACTTC. Protein product: CASSSGTRYYEQYF. Full variable domain (remainder filled in from reference TRBV7-2 and TRBJ2-7): GAGVSQSPSNKVTEKGKDVELRCDPISGHTALYWYRQSLGQGLEFLIYFQGNSAPDKSGLPSDRFSAERTGGSVSTLTIQRTQQEDSAVYLCASSSGTRYYEQYFGPGTRLTVT.

The J gene is TRBJ2-7, the V gene TRBV5-4; TRBD2 matches 11 bases. Germline values: CDR1 SGHNT, CDR2 YYREEE (reference sequence). The CDR3 sequence is 16 residues long. The V gene end was trimmed by 4 bases and the J gene end by 6 bases; junction bases not matched to a gene: 12. The CDR3 loop is CASSPLTSGIFSEQYF. The DNA of the CDR3 is TGTGCCAGCAGCCCGCTGACTAGCGGGATATTCTCCGAGCAGTACTTC.

This clone was seen repeatedly, ten times or more. This chain uses TRBV5-1 with TRBJ2-7, with TRBD1 identical over 7 bases. Germline trimming cut 4 bases from V and 5 bases from J; bases unmatched to any gene: 6. From germline, CDR1 is SGHRS and CDR2 YFSETQ. This CDR3 region has 13 residues. The CDR3 region is CASSLTGSNEQYF. In nucleotides, the CDR3 is TGCGCCAGCAGCCTGACAGGGAGCAACGAGCAGTACTTC.

The chain employs TRBV25-1 and TRBJ2-5; perhaps TRBD2 as D (6 bases). Germline CDR1 MGHDK, CDR2 SYGVNS. The CDR3 sequence is 15 residues long. With 6 bases removed from V and 0 bases from J, the gap between germline ends came to 14 bases. The CDR3 nucleotides are TGTGCCAGCAGGGAAAGCGGAGGGTACCAAGAGACCCAGTACTTC. Its translation is CASRESGGYQETQYF.

The chain links TRBV6-5 to TRBJ1-2; 9 bases line up with TRBD1. The CDR3 sequence is 16 residues long. The trim removed 4 bases at V and 2 bases at J, leaving 8 bases unmatched. Germline CDR1 MNHEY, CDR2 SVGAGI. CDR3 sequence (DNA): TGTGCCAGCAGTTCCGGGACAGGGAGGTCAAACTATGGCTACACCTTC. Translating it yields CASSSGTGRSNYGYTF.

In DNA form, the CDR3 reads TGCGCCAGCAGCTTGGGTCCTCCGGGCCAGGGCTCCTACAATGAGCAGTTCTTC. Its protein is CASSLGPPGQGSYNEQFF. V usage is TRBV5-1 and J usage is TRBJ2-1; perhaps TRBD1 as D (5 bases). The germline gives CDR1 SGHRS, CDR2 YFSETQ. The CDR3 sequence is 18 residues long. The ends were cut back, 0 bases at V and 0 bases at J, with 16 bases in the middle.

The chain links TRBV2 to TRBJ1-5; a possible D gene is TRBD1 (5 bases). The germline gives CDR1 SNHLY, CDR2 FYNNEI. Deletions cut 1 base from V and 7 bases from J, with 8 bases between. The CDR3 totals 13 residues. CDR3 in DNA: TGTGCCAGCAGTGAAGTCAGGGAACAGCCCCAGCATTTT. Its translation is CASSEVREQPQHF.

V usage is TRBV7-8 and J usage is TRBJ1-3, with D uncertain. Germline V gene sequence: CDR1 SGHVS, CDR2 FQNEAQ. The CDR3 extends over 14 amino acids. V lost 1 base and J 5 bases, leaving 9 bases between the germline ends. Written as DNA, the CDR3 is TGTGCCAGCAGCTTAGGGCAGGAGAGAAACACCATATATTTT. The encoded protein is CASSLGQERNTIYF.

The chain couples TRBV7-9 to TRBJ2-7, with D possibly matching TRBD1 (5 bases). Germline V gene data show CDR1 as SEHNR and CDR2 as FQNEAQ (reference sequence). The V end was cut by 3 bases, the J end by 2 bases, with 11 bases between. This CDR3 is 14 amino acids long. The CDR3 here is CASSFTGATYEQYF. The DNA for the CDR3 is TGTGCCAGCAGCTTTACAGGAGCTACCTACGAGCAGTACTTC. Supplemented by reference TRBV7-9 and TRBJ2-7, the full variable domain reads DTGVSQNPRHKITKRGQNVTFRCDPISEHNRLYWYRQTLGQGPEFLTYFQNEAQLEKSRLLSDRFSAERPKGSFSTLEIQRTEQGDSAMYLCASSFTGATYEQYFGPGTRLTVT.

The J gene is TRBJ2-5, the V gene TRBV2; 10 bases are a match to TRBD1. V was pared by 6 bases and J by 5 bases, with 9 bases of the junction left unmatched. From germline, CDR1 is SNHLY and CDR2 FYNNEI. The CDR3 is made up of 15 amino acids. CDR3 in DNA: TGTGCCAGCAGGCGGGACAGGGGTGGGGGGGAGACCCAGTACTTC. Translation: CASRRDRGGGETQYF.

This chain joins TRBV2 and TRBJ2-2; tentative D call: TRBD1 (6 bases). Germline loops: CDR1 SNHLY, CDR2 FYNNEI. V gave up 9 bases and J gave up 4 bases, with 15 bases separating them. This CDR3 comprises 14 residues. DNA for the CDR3: TGTGCCAGTTACAGGGAAAGAGGCACCGGGGAGCTGTTTTTT. This encodes CASYRERGTGELFF.

The chain recombines TRBV28 with TRBJ2-6, with unresolved D. The ends were cut back, 5 bases at V and 0 bases at J, with 11 bases in the middle. Per the germline V gene, CDR1 is MDHEN and CDR2 is SYDVKM. There are 16 residues in the CDR3. This CDR3 reads CASSLVVSSGANVLTF. CDR3 nucleotide sequence: TGTGCCAGCAGTCTTGTAGTGAGCTCTGGGGCCAACGTCCTGACTTTC.

The chain joins TRBV29-1 to TRBJ2-7; 9 positions agree with TRBD1. Looked up from germline, CDR1 is SQVTM and CDR2 is ANQGSEA. J lost 3 bases, V lost 7 bases, and 7 bases had no gene match. CDR3 length: 13 amino acids. The CDR3 sequence is CSGLAGQGYEQYF. CDR3 DNA sequence: TGCAGCGGACTGGCGGGACAGGGCTACGAGCAGTACTTC.

About this clone itself: Other DNA variants within this sample encode the same CDR3. V gene TRBV14 combines with J gene TRBJ1-5; D is uncertain. CDR3 length equals 13 residues. Germline values: CDR1 SGHDN, CDR2 FVKESK. V was shortened by 1 base and J by 7 bases, with 8 bases between the two germline ends. CDR3 in DNA: TGTGCCAGCAGCCAAGGACTCTCACAGCCCCAGCATTTT. Translating gives CASSQGLSQPQHF.

This clone was counted between two and nine times. In DNA, the CDR3 is TGCAGCGTTTTTCTGGGTGAGCAGTTCTTC. This translates into CSVFLGEQFF. The gene calls are TRBV29-1 and TRBJ2-1, with D uncertain. The CDR3 totals 10 residues. With 5 bases removed from V and 9 bases from J, the gap between germline ends came to 8 bases. CDR1 and CDR2 (germline): SQVTM, ANQGSEA.

The chain has TRBV4-1 and TRBJ2-5, with TRBD2 matching 14 bases. The length of the CDR3 is 18 residues. Germline lookup yields CDR1 MGHRA and CDR2 YSYEKL. The V segment lost 1 base and the J segment 3 bases; nucleotides outside the gene matches: 7. The CDR3, as DNA: TGCGCCAGCAGCCAAGTGAATTTGGGACTAGCGGGAGAAGAGACCCAGTACTTC. This codes for CASSQVNLGLAGEETQYF.

J is TRBJ2-1 and V is TRBV27; 12 bases map to TRBD2. The CDR3 has 16 residues. J was trimmed by 8 bases and V by 4 bases; bases with no gene match: 9. Germline-derived CDR1 and CDR2 are MNHEY and SMNVEV (reference sequence). CDR3 bases: TGTGCCAGCAGTTCGGGACTAGCGGGTTTTGGGGATGAGCAGTTCTTC. It specifies CASSSGLAGFGDEQFF.

This sequence joins TRBV9 and TRBJ1-1, with D uncertain. Germline V gene sequence: CDR1 SGDLS, CDR2 YYNGEE. Trimming took off 4 bases at V and 7 bases at J, with 14 bases between the two ends. This CDR3 region has 13 residues. The CDR3 sequence: CASSPVGQREAFF. As DNA, the CDR3 is TGTGCCAGCAGCCCAGTGGGTCAGCGTGAAGCTTTCTTT.

This clone was recorded many times. The chain carries TRBV11-2 and TRBJ2-5; TRBD1 agrees at 8 bases. Trimming cost V 5 bases and J 4 bases; bases outside gene matches: 12. The CDR3 runs 16 residues. Germline V CDR1 and CDR2: SGHAT, FQNNGV. The CDR3 nucleotides are TGTGCCAGCAGCGTAATATGGACAGGGAGAGGAGAGACCCAGTACTTC. Protein: CASSVIWTGRGETQYF.

The rearrangement uses TRBV9 and TRBJ2-7; D possibly corresponds to TRBD2 (6 bases). The CDR3 is 14 residues long. In germline, CDR1 is SGDLS, CDR2 YYNGEE. Trimming left V 5 bases short and J 2 bases short, with 14 bases between. The CDR3 reads CASSGGTNAYEQYF. CDR3 in DNA: TGTGCCAGCAGTGGGGGGACCAACGCCTACGAGCAGTACTTC.

J is TRBJ2-3 and V is TRBV28; weak D call: TRBD1 (6 bases). The CDR3 spans 14 residues. The V gene's germline CDR1 is MDHEN and CDR2 SYDVKM. The V end was cut by 6 bases, the J end by 2 bases, with 12 bases between. Written as DNA, the CDR3 is TGTGCCAGCAGGCAGGGGATCTACACAGATACGCAGTATTTT. It is translated as CASRQGIYTDTQYF.

The rearrangement uses TRBV10-3 and TRBJ2-1; 7 nucleotides match TRBD1. From germline, CDR1 is ENHRY and CDR2 SYGVKD. Trimming cost V 4 bases and J 3 bases; bases outside gene matches: 6. The CDR3 totals 15 residues. CDR3 bases: TGTGCCATCAGTGGACAGGGTATGGACTACAATGAGCAGTTCTTC. Amino acid sequence: CAISGQGMDYNEQFF.

The V and J genes are TRBV19 and TRBJ1-1, with D perhaps matching TRBD1 (6 bases). V was pared by 0 bases and J by 5 bases, with 13 bases between. The CDR3 has 15 amino acids. Germline V lookup: CDR1 LNHDA, CDR2 SQIVND (reference sequence). CDR3 region: CASSIDSPGVTEAFF. Here the CDR3 DNA reads TGTGCCAGTAGTATAGATTCCCCAGGGGTTACTGAAGCTTTCTTT.

The gene calls are TRBV5-1 and TRBJ2-3, with TRBD2 matching 8 bases. This CDR3 has 16 residues. The V and J ends lost 4 bases and 8 bases, in that order; junction bases with no gene match: 15. Germline CDR1 SGHRS, CDR2 YFSETQ. CDR3 in amino acids: CASSQGLAAAAVTQYF. CDR3 coding DNA: TGCGCCAGCAGCCAAGGACTAGCCGCTGCCGCTGTTACGCAGTATTTT.